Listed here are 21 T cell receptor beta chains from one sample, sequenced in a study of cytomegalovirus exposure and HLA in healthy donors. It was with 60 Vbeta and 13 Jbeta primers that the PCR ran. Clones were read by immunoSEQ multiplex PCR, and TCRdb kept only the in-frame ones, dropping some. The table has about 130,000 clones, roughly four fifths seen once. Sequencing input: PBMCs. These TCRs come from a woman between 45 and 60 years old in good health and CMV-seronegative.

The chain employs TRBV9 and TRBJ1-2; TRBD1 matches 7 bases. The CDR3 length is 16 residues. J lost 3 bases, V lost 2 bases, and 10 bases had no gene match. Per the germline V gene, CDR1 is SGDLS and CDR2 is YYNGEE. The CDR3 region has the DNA TGTGCCAGCAGCGTGGACTCTGGGGGACAGTACTATGGCTACACCTTC. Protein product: CASSVDSGGQYYGYTF.

CDR3 in amino acids: CASSLVTGRGSNQPQHF. In DNA form, the CDR3 reads TGTGCCAGCAGCTTAGTAACCGGCAGGGGGTCCAATCAGCCCCAGCATTTT. The genes are TRBV7-2 and TRBJ1-5; the match to TRBD1 covers 7 bases. The CDR3 length is 17 residues. The trim removed 1 base at V and 3 bases at J, leaving 9 bases unmatched. Per germline, CDR1 SGHTA and CDR2 FQGNSA.

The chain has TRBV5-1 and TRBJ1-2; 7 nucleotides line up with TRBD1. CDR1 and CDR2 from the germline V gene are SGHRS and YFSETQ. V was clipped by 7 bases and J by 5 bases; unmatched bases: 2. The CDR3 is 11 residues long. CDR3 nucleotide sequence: TGCGCCAGCGACAGGGAGTATGGCTACACCTTC. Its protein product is CASDREYGYTF.

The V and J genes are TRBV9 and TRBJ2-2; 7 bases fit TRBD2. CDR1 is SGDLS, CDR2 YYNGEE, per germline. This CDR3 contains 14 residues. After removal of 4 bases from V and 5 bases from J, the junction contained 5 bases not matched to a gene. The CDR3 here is CASSMGGSTGELFF. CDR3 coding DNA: TGTGCCAGCAGCATGGGGGGGAGTACCGGGGAGCTGTTTTTT.

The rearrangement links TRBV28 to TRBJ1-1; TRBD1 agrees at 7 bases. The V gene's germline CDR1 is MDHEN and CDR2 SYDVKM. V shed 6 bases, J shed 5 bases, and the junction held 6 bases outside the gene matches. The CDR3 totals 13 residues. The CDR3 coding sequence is TGTGCCAGCAGCCTTACAGGGGAAACTGAAGCTTTCTTT. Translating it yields CASSLTGETEAFF. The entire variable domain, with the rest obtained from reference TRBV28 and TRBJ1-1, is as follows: DVKVTQSSRYLVKRTGEKVFLECVQDMDHENMFWYRQDPGLGLRLIYFSYDVKMKEKGDIPEGYSVSREKKERFSLILESASTNQTSMYLCASSLTGETEAFFGQGTRLTVV.

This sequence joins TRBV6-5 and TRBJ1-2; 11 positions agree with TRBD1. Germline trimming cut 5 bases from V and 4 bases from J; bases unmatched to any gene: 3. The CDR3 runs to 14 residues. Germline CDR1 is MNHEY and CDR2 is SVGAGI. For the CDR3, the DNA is TGTGCCAGCAGTGGGACAGGGGGACCCTATGGCTACACCTTC. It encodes CASSGTGGPYGYTF.

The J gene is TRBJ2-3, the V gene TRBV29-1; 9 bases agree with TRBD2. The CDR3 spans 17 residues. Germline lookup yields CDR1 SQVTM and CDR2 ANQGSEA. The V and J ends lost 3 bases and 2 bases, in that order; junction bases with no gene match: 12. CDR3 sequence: CSVELGGLAGTTDTQYF. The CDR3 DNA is TGCAGCGTTGAGTTAGGGGGGCTAGCGGGAACCACAGATACGCAGTATTTT.

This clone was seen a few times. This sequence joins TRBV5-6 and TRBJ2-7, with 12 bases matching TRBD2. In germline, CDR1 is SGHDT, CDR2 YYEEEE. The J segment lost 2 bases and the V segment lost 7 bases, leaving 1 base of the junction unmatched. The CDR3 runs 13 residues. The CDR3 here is CASSSGRAYEQYF. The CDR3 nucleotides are TGTGCCAGCTCTAGCGGGAGGGCCTACGAGCAGTACTTC.

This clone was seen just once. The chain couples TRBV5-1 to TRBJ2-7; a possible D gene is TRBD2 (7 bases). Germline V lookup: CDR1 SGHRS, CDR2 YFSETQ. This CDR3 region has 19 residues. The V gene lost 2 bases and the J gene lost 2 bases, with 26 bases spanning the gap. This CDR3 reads CASSLDARGSSGRPYEQYF. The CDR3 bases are TGCGCCAGCAGCTTAGATGCCAGGGGATCTAGCGGACGACCCTACGAGCAGTACTTC. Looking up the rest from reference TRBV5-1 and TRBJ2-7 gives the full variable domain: KAGVTQTPRYLIKTRGQQVTLSCSPISGHRSVSWYQQTPGQGLQFLFEYFSETQRNKGNFPGRFSGRQFSNSRSEMNVSTLELGDSALYLCASSLDARGSSGRPYEQYFGPGTRLTVT.

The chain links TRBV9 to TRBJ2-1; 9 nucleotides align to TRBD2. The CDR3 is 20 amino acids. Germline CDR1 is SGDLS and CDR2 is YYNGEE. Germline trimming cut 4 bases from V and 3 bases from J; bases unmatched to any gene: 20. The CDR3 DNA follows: TGTGCCAGCAGCCCCCGACTAGCGGTAAGCGGGGGCCGCGACTACAATGAGCAGTTCTTC. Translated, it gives CASSPRLAVSGGRDYNEQFF.

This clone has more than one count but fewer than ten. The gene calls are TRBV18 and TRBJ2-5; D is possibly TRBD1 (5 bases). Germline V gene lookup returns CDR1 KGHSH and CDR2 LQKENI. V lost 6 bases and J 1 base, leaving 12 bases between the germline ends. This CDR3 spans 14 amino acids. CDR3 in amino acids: CASSLTVFQETQYF. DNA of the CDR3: TGTGCCAGCTCCCTGACAGTATTCCAAGAGACCCAGTACTTC.

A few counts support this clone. The CDR3 here is CASSYLSGGDTEAFF. CDR3 DNA: TGTGCCAGCAGTTACTTATCTGGGGGGGACACTGAAGCTTTCTTT. The chain is built from TRBV6-5 and TRBJ1-1, with D tentatively TRBD1 (5 bases). Germline V gives CDR1 MNHEY, CDR2 SVGAGI. V was pared by 1 base and J by 3 bases, with 12 bases between. The CDR3 consists of 15 residues.

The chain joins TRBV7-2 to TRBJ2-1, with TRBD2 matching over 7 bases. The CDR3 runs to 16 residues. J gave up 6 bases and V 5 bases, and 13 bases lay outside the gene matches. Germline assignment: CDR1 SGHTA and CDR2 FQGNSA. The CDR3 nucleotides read TGTGCCAGCAGCCTAGGGTGGGGAGGGCCTGGCAATGAGCAGTTCTTC. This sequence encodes CASSLGWGGPGNEQFF. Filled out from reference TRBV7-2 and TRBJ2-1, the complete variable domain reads GAGVSQSPSNKVTEKGKDVELRCDPISGHTALYWYRQSLGQGLEFLIYFQGNSAPDKSGLPSDRFSAERTGGSVSTLTIQRTQQEDSAVYLCASSLGWGGPGNEQFFGPGTRLTVL.

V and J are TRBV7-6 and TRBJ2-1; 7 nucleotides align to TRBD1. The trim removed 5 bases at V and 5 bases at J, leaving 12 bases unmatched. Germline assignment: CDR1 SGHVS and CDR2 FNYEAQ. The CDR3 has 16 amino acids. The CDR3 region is CASSTRQGVQHNEQFF. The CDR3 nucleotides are TGTGCCAGCAGCACAAGACAGGGAGTCCAGCACAATGAGCAGTTCTTC.

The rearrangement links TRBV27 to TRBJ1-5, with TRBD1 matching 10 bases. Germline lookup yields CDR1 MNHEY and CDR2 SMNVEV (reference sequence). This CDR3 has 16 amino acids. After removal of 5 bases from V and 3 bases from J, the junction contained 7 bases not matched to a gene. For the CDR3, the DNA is TGTGCCAGCAGTGCCCTGGGGACAGGGGTCAATCAGCCCCAGCATTTT. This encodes CASSALGTGVNQPQHF.

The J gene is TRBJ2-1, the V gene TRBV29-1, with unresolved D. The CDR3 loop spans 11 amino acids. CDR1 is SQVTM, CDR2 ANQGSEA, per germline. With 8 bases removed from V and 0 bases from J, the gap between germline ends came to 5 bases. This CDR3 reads CSSSSYNEQFF. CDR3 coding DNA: TGCAGCTCTAGCTCCTACAATGAGCAGTTCTTC.

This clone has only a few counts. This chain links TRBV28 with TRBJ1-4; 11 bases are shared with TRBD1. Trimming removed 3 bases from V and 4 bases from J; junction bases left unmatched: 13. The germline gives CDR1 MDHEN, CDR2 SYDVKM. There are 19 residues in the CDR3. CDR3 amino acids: CASSFTTGTGGFNNEKLFF. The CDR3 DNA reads TGTGCCAGCAGTTTCACAACCGGGACAGGGGGATTTAATAATGAAAAACTGTTTTTT.

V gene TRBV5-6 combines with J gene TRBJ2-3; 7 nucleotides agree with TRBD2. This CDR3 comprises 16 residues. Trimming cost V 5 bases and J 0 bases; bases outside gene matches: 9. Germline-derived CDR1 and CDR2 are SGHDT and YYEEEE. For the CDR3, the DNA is TGTGCCAGCAGGGAGGGACTACCTCTTAGCACAGATACGCAGTATTTT. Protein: CASREGLPLSTDTQYF.

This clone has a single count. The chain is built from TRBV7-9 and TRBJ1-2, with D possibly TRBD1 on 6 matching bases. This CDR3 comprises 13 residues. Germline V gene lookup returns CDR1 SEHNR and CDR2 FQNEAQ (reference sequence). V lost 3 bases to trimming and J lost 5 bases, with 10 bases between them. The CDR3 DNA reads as TGTGCCAGCAGCTTCCGGGGGGCATATGGCTACACCTTC. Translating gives CASSFRGAYGYTF.

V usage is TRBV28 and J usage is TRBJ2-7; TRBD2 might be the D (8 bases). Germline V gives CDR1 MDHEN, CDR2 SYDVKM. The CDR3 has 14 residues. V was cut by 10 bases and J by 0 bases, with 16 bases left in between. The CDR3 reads CATTRGTSSYEQYF. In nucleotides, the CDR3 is TGTGCCACCACCAGGGGGACTAGCTCCTACGAGCAGTACTTC.

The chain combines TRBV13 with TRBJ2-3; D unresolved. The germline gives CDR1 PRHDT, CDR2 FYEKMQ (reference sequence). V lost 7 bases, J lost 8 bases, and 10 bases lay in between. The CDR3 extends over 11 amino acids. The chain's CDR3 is CASNSRSTQYF. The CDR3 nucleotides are TGTGCCAGCAACTCCCGGAGTACGCAGTATTTT.